The 25 T cell receptor beta chains below were found in one sample sequenced in a study of blood T cell repertoires in COVID-19. Profiling relied on immunoSEQ multiplex PCR, and the TCRdb table lists in-frame clones only, not all of them. This table holds about 320,000 clones, roughly 90% found once. Sequenced: PBMCs or T cells enriched from blood (not recorded which). The receptors were sampled from a man aged 55 to 69 who had recovered from COVID-19.

The rearrangement joins TRBV4-1 to TRBJ2-1; TRBD2 agrees at 7 bases. This CDR3 comprises 17 residues. Germline V CDR1 and CDR2: MGHRA, YSYEKL. V was clipped by 4 bases and J by 0 bases; unmatched bases: 9. The CDR3 DNA is TGCGCCAGCAGCCGCCGGTCTAGCGGCAACTCCTACAATGAGCAGTTCTTC. This encodes CASSRRSSGNSYNEQFF.

The rearrangement uses TRBV7-9 and TRBJ2-1; no firm D call. Germline values: CDR1 SEHNR, CDR2 FQNEAQ (reference sequence). This CDR3 contains 12 residues. Trimming stripped 1 base from V and 8 bases from J, with 6 bases between. This CDR3 is CASSLVLDEQFF. The CDR3 coding sequence is TGTGCCAGCAGCTTAGTTCTCGATGAGCAGTTCTTC.

The CDR3 DNA reads TGTGCCAGCAGTCTCTATAATGCGAACACTGAAGCTTTCTTT. It specifies CASSLYNANTEAFF. This chain links TRBV27 with TRBJ1-1, with D unresolved. The CDR3 is made up of 14 amino acids. The V end was cut by 5 bases, the J end by 1 base, with 11 bases between. CDR1 MNHEY and CDR2 SMNVEV come from the germline V gene (reference sequence).

The V and J genes are TRBV4-2 and TRBJ1-2; D remains unclear. With 1 base removed from V and 2 bases from J, the gap between germline ends came to 11 bases. The CDR3 has 15 amino acids. In germline, CDR1 is LGHNA, CDR2 YNFKEQ. The CDR3 DNA sequence: TGTGCCAGCAGCCAAGTCGGCGGATTAAACTATGGCTACACCTTC. Its translation: CASSQVGGLNYGYTF.

The chain couples TRBV11-3 to TRBJ2-2; 11 bases match TRBD2. Germline CDR1 is SGHNT and CDR2 is YENEEA. V shed 5 bases and J 7 bases; nucleotides not matched to a gene: 15. This CDR3 spans 18 amino acids. Here the CDR3 reads CASSRFGQGLAANGELFF. CDR3 DNA: TGTGCCAGCAGCCGTTTCGGACAGGGACTAGCGGCGAACGGGGAGCTGTTTTTT.

The chain carries TRBV12-3 or TRBV12-4 and TRBJ2-7; 7 positions agree with TRBD1. This CDR3 contains 13 residues. With 6 bases clipped from V and 5 bases from J, the junction kept 7 bases outside the gene matches. The CDR3 region has the DNA TGTGCCAGCAGCGGAAACAGGGGCGACGAGCAGTACTTC. Translating gives CASSGNRGDEQYF.

With respect to this clone: The junction departs from the called germline gene at one end, perhaps through a read error. This chain connects TRBV6-5 to TRBJ2-7; TRBD1 matches 11 bases. Germline-derived CDR1 and CDR2 are MNHEY and SVGAGI. The CDR3 extends over 12 amino acids. As DNA, the CDR3 is TGTGTCAGCGAGGGACAGGGGGTCGAGCAGTACTTC. Its translation: CVSEGQGVEQYF.

The CDR3 DNA is TGTGCCAGCAGCGTCCGACAGGGGGCTGGCAATGAGCAGTTCTTC. Translation gives CASSVRQGAGNEQFF. The rearrangement uses TRBV9 and TRBJ2-1, with 10 bases matching TRBD1. Losses at the gene ends were 2 bases for V and 6 bases for J; bases not matched to a gene: 5. The CDR3 runs to 15 residues. Germline V gene lookup returns CDR1 SGDLS and CDR2 YYNGEE.

This rearrangement joins TRBV5-1 to TRBJ2-1; the match to TRBD2 covers 13 bases. Germline V gene sequence: CDR1 SGHRS, CDR2 YFSETQ. V dropped 4 bases and J dropped 6; count of bases not matched to a gene: 7. CDR3 length equals 16 residues. CDR3 protein: CASSPPTSGGSNEQFF. In DNA, the CDR3 is TGCGCCAGCAGCCCCCCGACTAGCGGGGGGAGCAATGAGCAGTTCTTC.

The chain combines TRBV19 with TRBJ1-5; TRBD1 agrees at 7 bases. Germline CDR1 reads LNHDA; CDR2 reads SQIVND (reference sequence). With V trimmed by 7 bases and J by 1 base, 10 bases remained unmatched. The CDR3 is made up of 16 amino acids. CDR3 sequence (DNA): TGTGCCAGTACCCCCAAGGGGGCTGGCAGCAATCAGCCCCAGCATTTT. As protein: CASTPKGAGSNQPQHF.

The chain joins TRBV19 to TRBJ2-2; 7 bases fit TRBD1. The J segment lost 2 bases and the V segment lost 8 bases, leaving 11 bases of the junction unmatched. The CDR3 sequence is 16 residues long. Germline values: CDR1 LNHDA, CDR2 SQIVND (reference sequence). Here the CDR3 reads CASRHTTGANTGELFF. DNA for the CDR3: TGTGCCAGTCGTCATACAACAGGGGCAAACACCGGGGAGCTGTTTTTT.

The CDR3 coding sequence is TGTGCCAGCAGACCTCCGGGACAGGTCTTTTGGTTCTTT. Protein: CASRPPGQVFWFF. The chain has TRBV6-2 or TRBV6-3 and TRBJ1-1; 8 bases fit TRBD1. The V and J ends lost 6 bases and 14 bases, in that order; junction bases with no gene match: 14. Germline-derived CDR1 and CDR2 are MNHEY and SVGEGT. The CDR3 is 13 amino acids.

This chain links TRBV6-5 with TRBJ1-1; 7 nucleotides line up with TRBD1. CDR1 is MNHEY and CDR2 is SVGAGI in the germline V gene. This CDR3 has 14 residues. V dropped 6 bases and J dropped 3; count of bases not matched to a gene: 7. The CDR3 DNA sequence: TGTGCCAGCAGCTCCCCAGGGGGGTACACTGAAGCTTTCTTT. Protein product: CASSSPGGYTEAFF.

The chain uses TRBV19 and TRBJ2-7; TRBD2 aligns across 9 bases. The CDR3 is 16 amino acids. Germline values: CDR1 LNHDA, CDR2 SQIVND (reference sequence). J gave up 6 bases and V 4 bases, and 13 bases lay outside the gene matches. The CDR3 DNA follows: TGTGCCAGTAGTACGCTAGCGGGAACTTTATTCTCCGAGCAGTACTTC. Translation gives CASSTLAGTLFSEQYF.

V usage is TRBV12-2 and J usage is TRBJ2-3; the table's D gene call, TRBD1, was not cross checked with the DNA. TRBV12-2 is termed a pseudogene. This CDR3 has 13 residues. This CDR3 is CASRFCRADTQYF. CDR3 in DNA: TGTGCAAGTCGCTTTTGCAGGGCAGATACGCAGTATTTT.

Comment on this clone: At one of its ends the junction is not consistent with the germline gene, which may arise from a read error. The rearrangement joins TRBV7-7 to TRBJ1-4; D ambiguous. The CDR3 is made up of 15 amino acids. Germline CDR1 SSHAT, CDR2 FNYEAQ (reference sequence). Here the CDR3 reads CASSPGVAGGEKLFF. The CDR3 nucleotides are TGTGCTAGCAGCCCAGGAGTGGCAGGAGGCGAAAAACTGTTTTTT.

The rearrangement uses TRBV7-8 and TRBJ1-5; 7 positions agree with TRBD1. This CDR3 is built from 15 residues. V shed 4 bases and J 3 bases; nucleotides not matched to a gene: 6. Germline loops: CDR1 SGHVS, CDR2 FQNEAQ. The DNA for the CDR3 is TGTGCCAGCAGCTCAAACAGGGGTCACAATCAGCCCCAGCATTTT. Protein product: CASSSNRGHNQPQHF.

This sequence joins TRBV27 and TRBJ1-1, with D tentatively TRBD1 (5 bases). Germline loops: CDR1 MNHEY, CDR2 SMNVEV (reference sequence). V dropped 6 bases and J dropped 2 bases, with 16 bases sitting between them. CDR3 length: 15 amino acids. The CDR3: CASSLGLGTNTEAFF. DNA of the CDR3: TGTGCCAGCAGCTTGGGACTGGGCACTAACACTGAAGCTTTCTTT.

This chain joins TRBV5-4 and TRBJ1-3; D gene uncertain. CDR1 and CDR2 (germline): SGHNT, YYREEE (reference sequence). The CDR3 consists of 11 residues. Deletions cut 4 bases from V and 5 bases from J, with 4 bases between. CDR3 protein: CASSLRNTIYF. CDR3 sequence (DNA): TGTGCCAGCAGCCTAAGAAACACCATATATTTT.

The chain is built from TRBV12-3 or TRBV12-4 and TRBJ2-7, with D maybe TRBD2 (6 bases). The CDR3 extends over 13 amino acids. Trimming pared 10 bases from V and 1 base from J, leaving 14 bases between. In nucleotides, the CDR3 is TGTGCCACCAAGACCGGGGGATCCTACGAGCAGTACTTC. It yields the protein CATKTGGSYEQYF.

V and J are TRBV29-1 and TRBJ1-2; D perhaps matches TRBD1 (6 bases). V was shortened by 4 bases and J by 7 bases, with 16 bases between the two germline ends. Germline V gene sequence: CDR1 SQVTM, CDR2 ANQGSEA. The CDR3 contains 13 residues. Here the CDR3 DNA reads TGCAGCGTTGTTTTTGCTACAGGGAGTGGCTACACCTTC. The encoded protein is CSVVFATGSGYTF.

CDR3 nucleotides: TGTGCCAGCAGCTTAGGGACAGGGTTTTACGAGCAGTACTTC. Its translation is CASSLGTGFYEQYF. J is TRBJ2-7 and V is TRBV7-9; TRBD1 matches at 8 bases. The V segment lost 1 base and the J segment 4 bases; nucleotides outside the gene matches: 3. Per germline, CDR1 SEHNR and CDR2 FQNEAQ (reference sequence). This CDR3 contains 14 residues. Supplemented by reference TRBV7-9 and TRBJ2-7, the full variable domain reads DTGVSQNPRHKITKRGQNVTFRCDPISEHNRLYWYRQTLGQGPEFLTYFQNEAQLEKSRLLSDRFSAERPKGSFSTLEIQRTEQGDSAMYLCASSLGTGFYEQYFGPGTRLTVT.

The chain joins TRBV7-2 to TRBJ2-7; D is ambiguous. V lost 3 bases and J 4 bases, leaving 13 bases between the germline ends. Germline V lookup: CDR1 SGHTA, CDR2 FQGNSA. CDR3 length equals 14 residues. The CDR3 protein is CASSFRASAYEQYF. DNA of the CDR3: TGTGCCAGCAGCTTTCGTGCCAGCGCATACGAGCAGTACTTC.

Comments on this clone: Other nucleotide sequences from this sample produce the same CDR3. This rearrangement joins TRBV12-3 or TRBV12-4 to TRBJ1-5; D is undetermined. CDR3 length equals 13 residues. The V gene lost 0 bases and the J gene lost 5 bases, with 5 bases spanning the gap. The CDR3 sequence is CASSLARDQPQHF. The CDR3 nucleotides read TGTGCCAGCAGTTTAGCTAGAGATCAGCCCCAGCATTTT.

The chain uses TRBV4-1 and TRBJ2-7, with 7 bases matching TRBD2. Germline loops: CDR1 MGHRA, CDR2 YSYEKL. V lost 2 bases, J lost 0 bases, and 4 bases stayed unmatched. This CDR3 is 15 amino acids long. The CDR3: CASSQKRGTSYEQYF. DNA for the CDR3: TGCGCCAGCAGCCAAAAGCGGGGTACCTCCTACGAGCAGTACTTC.